Listed below are T cell receptor beta chains from one sample, sequenced in a study of identical twins. TCRdb redid the calling of the 5' RACE reads with MiXCR, one entry per CDR3 protein. The table lists fewer than 650,000 distinct CDR3 sequences, 7.1% of them singletons, with 1.6% in the top ten. The same sample was also studied in work on yellow fever vaccine responses in identical twins.

The sequenced material came from PBMCs. The source is a woman between 18 and 29 years old in good health. CDR3s include the opening cysteine and the closing phenylalanine or tryptophan. A D gene is named only where the DNA matches it firmly. Expanded clones get a size class; other rows say once, few or many, or leave the size out.

CDR3 protein	CDR3 DNA	CDR3 length	clone size	J gene	D gene	V gene
CASSLGAPGPTLDTQYF	TGCGCCAGCAGCTTGGGGGCCCCGGGACCGACCTTAGATACGCAGTATTTT	17	few	TRBJ2-3	.	TRBV5-1
CASSLATLAGGYNEQFF	TGTGCCAGCAGCTTAGCGACCCTAGCGGGAGGCTACAATGAGCAGTTCTTC	17	.	TRBJ2-1	TRBD2	TRBV7-2
CASSFEVGTQYF	TGTGCCAGCAGCTTCGAGGTGGGCACGCAGTATTTT	12	few	TRBJ2-3	.	TRBV5-5
CKHGGDQPQHF	TGCAAGCATGGGGGTGATCAGCCCCAGCATTTT	11	.	TRBJ1-5	.	TRBV29-1
CSVREGAYTEAFF	TGCAGCGTGAGGGAGGGGGCCTACACTGAAGCTTTCTTT	13	.	TRBJ1-1	TRBD1	TRBV29-1
CASSHNYEQYF	TGTGCCAGCAGCCATAACTACGAGCAGTACTTC	11	.	TRBJ2-7	.	TRBV6-6
CASSPIGQPQHF	TGTGCCAGCAGTCCAATAGGTCAGCCCCAGCATTTT	12	.	TRBJ1-5	.	TRBV12-3/TRBV12-4
CASSQVDSGVTGANVLTF	TGTGCCAGCAGCCAAGTGGATTCAGGGGTGACCGGGGCCAACGTCCTGACTTTC	18	few	TRBJ2-6	.	TRBV3-1
CASSLAGDAYEQYF	TGTGCCAGCAGCTTAGCGGGAGACGCCTACGAGCAGTACTTC	14	.	TRBJ2-7	.	TRBV7-2
CSDPNRGSTDTQYF	TGCAGCGACCCCAATAGGGGATCCACAGATACGCAGTATTTT	14	.	TRBJ2-3	.	TRBV29-1
CSASFGRGTSGKETQYF	TGCAGTGCTTCCTTTGGCCGCGGGACTAGCGGGAAAGAGACCCAGTACTTC	17	few	TRBJ2-5	TRBD2	TRBV20-1
CASSPRVSTDTQYF	TGTGCCAGCAGCCCCAGGGTGAGCACAGATACGCAGTATTTT	14	many	TRBJ2-3	.	TRBV5-6
CASSSPFRGGELFF	TGTGCCAGCAGCTCCCCTTTCCGCGGCGGGGAGCTGTTTTTT	14	few	TRBJ2-2	.	TRBV11-2
CSVDLGQGSYNEQFF	TGCAGCGTTGACTTGGGACAGGGCTCCTACAATGAGCAGTTCTTC	15	many	TRBJ2-1	TRBD1	TRBV29-1
CASRPGRTGEKLFF	TGTGCCAGCAGGCCCGGGAGGACGGGTGAAAAACTGTTTTTT	14	many	TRBJ1-4	.	TRBV12-3/TRBV12-4
CASSLETGGYNEQFF	TGCGCCAGCAGCTTGGAGACTGGGGGTTACAATGAGCAGTTCTTC	15	many	TRBJ2-1	.	TRBV5-1
CASQGFGETGELFF	TGTGCCAGCCAGGGATTCGGAGAAACCGGGGAGCTGTTTTTT	14	.	TRBJ2-2	.	TRBV27
CSARVEFSGGRGAEQFF	TGCAGTGCTAGAGTTGAATTCTCTGGCGGGAGGGGGGCTGAGCAGTTCTTC	17	many	TRBJ2-1	TRBD2	TRBV20-1
CSAFGQDTSYEQYF	TGCAGTGCCTTCGGACAGGATACCTCCTACGAGCAGTACTTC	14	few	TRBJ2-7	TRBD1	TRBV20-1
CSASTGTSVLNEQFF	TGCAGTGCTAGTACCGGGACTAGCGTTCTCAATGAGCAGTTCTTC	15	.	TRBJ2-1	TRBD2	TRBV20-1
CASSAGDPVDEQYF	TGTGCCAGCAGCGCGGGTGATCCGGTCGACGAGCAGTACTTC	14	.	TRBJ2-7	.	TRBV7-9
CSAIWGYQETQYF	TGCAGTGCAATCTGGGGGTACCAAGAGACCCAGTACTTC	13	few	TRBJ2-5	.	TRBV20-1
CATSRDMDRSPQHF	TGTGCCACCAGCAGAGATATGGACAGGTCGCCCCAGCATTTT	14	many	TRBJ1-5	TRBD1	TRBV15
CSASRGGPADTQYF	TGCAGTGCTAGTCGGGGGGGGCCGGCAGATACGCAGTATTTT	14	few	TRBJ2-3	TRBD2	TRBV20-1
CASSQEGAGGQGEQFF	TGTGCCAGCAGCCAAGAAGGAGCGGGGGGGCAGGGTGAGCAGTTCTTC	16	.	TRBJ2-1	TRBD2	TRBV3-1
CASSEIASRKNIQYF	TGTGCCAGCAGTGAAATAGCATCGCGCAAAAACATTCAGTACTTC	15	.	TRBJ2-4	.	TRBV6-1
CASSIYGTGGKNQPQHF	TGTGCCAGTAGTATCTACGGGACAGGGGGAAAGAATCAGCCCCAGCATTTT	17	few	TRBJ1-5	TRBD1	TRBV19
CSASRRLRPPYNEQFF	TGCAGTGCTAGCCGGCGGTTGAGGCCCCCCTACAATGAGCAGTTCTTC	16	few	TRBJ2-1	.	TRBV20-1
CASSRGEETQYF	TGTGCCAGCAGCCGCGGTGAGGAGACCCAGTACTTC	12	many	TRBJ2-5	.	TRBV7-9
CASSTGVNYGYTF	TGTGCCAGCAGTACAGGAGTTAACTATGGCTACACCTTC	13	many	TRBJ1-2	.	TRBV12-3/TRBV12-4
CASSLAGLRGLDSPLHF	TGCGCCAGCAGCTTGGCTGGGTTACGGGGCTTAGATTCACCCCTCCACTTT	17	.	TRBJ1-6	.	TRBV5-1
CASSPDRVWETQYF	TGCGCCAGCAGCCCGGACAGGGTATGGGAGACCCAGTACTTC	14	few	TRBJ2-5	TRBD1	TRBV5-1
CASRGLAGATGANVLTF	TGTGCCAGCAGGGGACTAGCGGGAGCCACTGGGGCCAACGTCCTGACTTTC	17	.	TRBJ2-6	TRBD2	TRBV3-1